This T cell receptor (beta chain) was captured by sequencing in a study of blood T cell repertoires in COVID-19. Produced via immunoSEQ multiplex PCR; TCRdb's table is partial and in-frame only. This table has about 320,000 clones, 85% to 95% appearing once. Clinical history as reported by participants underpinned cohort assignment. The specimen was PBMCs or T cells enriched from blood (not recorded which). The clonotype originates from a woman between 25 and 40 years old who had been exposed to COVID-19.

This chain's CDR3 is CASSLVRDRGGYGYTF. The CDR3 DNA follows: TGTGCCAGCAGCTTAGTCCGGGACAGGGGGGGATATGGCTACACCTTC. The chain has TRBV11-2 and TRBJ1-2, with TRBD1 matching 11 bases. The germline V gene encodes CDR1 SGHAT and CDR2 FQNNGV. The junction had 6 bases not matched to a gene; V was cut back by 1 base and J by 5 bases. This CDR3 has 16 residues.